Presented here are 24 T cell receptor beta chains from one specimen sequenced in a study of shared clonotypes between healthy human individuals. Selected positively for CCR7 and CD45RO-negative, naive CD8 cells excluded terminally differentiated effector memory CD45RA+ cells. The table came from immunoSEQ multiplex PCR; TCRdb's copy has only in-frame clones and leaves some out. The profile shows about 590,000 clones, about 95% of them singletons. The sample consisted of naive CD8+ T cells sorted from blood. These receptor sequences come from a woman aged 25 to 45 in good health.

The rearrangement links TRBV9 to TRBJ2-3, with TRBD2 matching over 7 bases. The CDR3 length is 15 residues. Germline lookup yields CDR1 SGDLS and CDR2 YYNGEE. After removal of 0 bases from V and 6 bases from J, the junction contained 7 bases not matched to a gene. CDR3 nucleotide sequence: TGTGCCAGCAGCGTAGCCGGCGGGAGAGGGGATACGCAGTATTTT. Encoded protein: CASSVAGGRGDTQYF.

The rearrangement uses TRBV5-4 and TRBJ2-5, with TRBD2 as a possible D gene (5 bases). Trimming stripped 0 bases from V and 3 bases from J, with 6 bases between. The length of the CDR3 is 13 residues. Germline CDR1 is SGHNT and CDR2 is YYREEE (reference sequence). Here the CDR3 DNA reads TGTGCCAGCAGCTTGGCTAGCAAAGAGACCCAGTACTTC. It yields the protein CASSLASKETQYF. Drawing the rest from reference TRBV5-4 and TRBJ2-5, the complete variable domain is ETGVTQSPTHLIKTRGQQVTLRCSSQSGHNTVSWYQQALGQGPQFIFQYYREEENGRGNFPPRFSGLQFPNYSSELNVNALELDDSALYLCASSLASKETQYFGPGTRLLVL.

The CDR3 DNA sequence: TGTGCCTGTCCCAAGGGACTAGCGGGACTCGGGGAGCTGTTTTTT. Translating it yields CACPKGLAGLGELFF. This chain joins TRBV30 and TRBJ2-2; TRBD2 matches 13 bases. The CDR3 is 15 amino acids. CDR1 is GTSNPN and CDR2 is SVGIG in the germline V gene (reference sequence). Losses at the gene ends were 6 bases for V and 7 bases for J; bases not matched to a gene: 8.

The V gene is TRBV27, the J gene TRBJ2-5; 7 bases are shared with TRBD1. Germline V gene lookup returns CDR1 MNHEY and CDR2 SMNVEV (reference sequence). V was pared by 6 bases and J by 3 bases, with 4 bases of the junction left unmatched. The CDR3 is 13 amino acids. CDR3 sequence (DNA): TGTGCCAGCAGCCCCGACAGGGAAGAGACCCAGTACTTC. Translated, it gives CASSPDREETQYF.

The J gene is TRBJ2-5, the V gene TRBV4-1, with a possible D match to TRBD2 (5 bases). Germline CDR1 reads MGHRA; CDR2 reads YSYEKL. V was clipped by 1 base and J by 5 bases, with 8 bases between them. The CDR3 extends over 13 amino acids. CDR3 protein: CASSQAGLETQYF. The DNA for the CDR3 is TGCGCCAGCAGCCAAGCGGGGTTGGAGACCCAGTACTTC.

The rearrangement links TRBV29-1 to TRBJ2-2; either TRBD1 or TRBD2 may supply D (5 bases each). From germline, CDR1 is SQVTM and CDR2 ANQGSEA. The V end was cut by 7 bases, the J end by 0 bases, with 15 bases between. The CDR3 contains 15 residues. DNA of the CDR3: TGCAGCGCAGATCCGGGACGGTCGAACACCGGGGAGCTGTTTTTT. This gives the protein CSADPGRSNTGELFF.

The count of this clone is one. The CDR3 DNA reads as TGTGCCAGCAGCCCCCGACTAGCGGGAGTCCCGTACCAAGAGACCCAGTACTTC. This sequence encodes CASSPRLAGVPYQETQYF. V is TRBV7-8 and J is TRBJ2-5; 12 bases are shared with TRBD2. The CDR3 extends over 18 amino acids. Unmatched junction bases numbered 10, after V lost 5 bases and J lost 0 bases. Germline CDR1 and CDR2: SGHVS and FQNEAQ.

The rearrangement joins TRBV29-1 to TRBJ2-7; 8 bases line up with TRBD2. V lost 6 bases, J lost 9 bases, and 10 bases stayed unmatched. CDR1 and CDR2 from the germline V gene are SQVTM and ANQGSEA. The CDR3 has 12 amino acids. The CDR3 coding sequence is TGCAGCGTGATAGCGGGAAACGGCGGGCAGTACTTC. Its protein product is CSVIAGNGGQYF.

This sequence joins TRBV7-8 and TRBJ2-1; D is unresolved. The CDR3 contains 13 residues. V shed 5 bases and J shed 11 bases, with 16 bases lying between them. Germline V gives CDR1 SGHVS, CDR2 FQNEAQ. DNA of the CDR3: TGTGCCAGCAGCCAGCACTATGGTATGAAGCAGTTCTTC. Translation: CASSQHYGMKQFF.

This clone has more than one count but fewer than ten. J is TRBJ1-5 and V is TRBV4-1; tentative D call: TRBD1 (5 bases). Germline V gene sequence: CDR1 MGHRA, CDR2 YSYEKL. The CDR3 is 15 residues long. Trimming cost V 4 bases and J 0 bases, with 10 bases left between them. Here the CDR3 DNA reads TGCGCCAGCAGCCGCTCGACAGATAGCAATCAGCCCCAGCATTTT. This encodes CASSRSTDSNQPQHF.

The genes are TRBV6-5 and TRBJ1-6, with 9 bases that match TRBD1. This CDR3 has 16 residues. The germline gives CDR1 MNHEY, CDR2 SVGAGI. V was pared by 4 bases and J by 9 bases, with 10 bases of the junction left unmatched. The CDR3 loop reads CASSFSGQGRSSPLHF. Written as DNA, the CDR3 is TGTGCCAGCAGTTTTTCAGGACAGGGGAGGTCTTCACCCCTCCACTTT.

The chain has TRBV10-1 and TRBJ2-5; TRBD2 might be the D (6 bases). The CDR3 totals 13 residues. Germline V gene sequence: CDR1 WNHNN, CDR2 SYGVQD (reference sequence). The V end lost 3 bases, the J end lost 7 bases, and 12 bases lay between the germline ends. CDR3 amino acids: CASSDSMGGTQYF. In nucleotides, the CDR3 is TGCGCCAGCAGTGACTCTATGGGGGGGACCCAGTACTTC.

V usage is TRBV11-2 and J usage is TRBJ2-3; no reliable D call. V lost 5 bases, J lost 1 base, and 7 bases lay in between. The CDR3 spans 13 residues. Looked up from germline, CDR1 is SGHAT and CDR2 is FQNNGV. CDR3 amino acids: CASSGAGTDTQYF. CDR3 coding DNA: TGTGCCAGCAGCGGTGCAGGCACAGATACGCAGTATTTT.

The CDR3: CASSGGTGYPSGYTF. Written as DNA, the CDR3 is TGTGCCAGCAGCGGGGGGACAGGGTACCCTAGTGGCTACACCTTC. The chain employs TRBV9 and TRBJ1-2, with 9 bases aligning to TRBD1. V was pared by 3 bases and J by 7 bases, with 10 bases of the junction left unmatched. The CDR3 extends over 15 amino acids. CDR1 is SGDLS and CDR2 is YYNGEE in the germline V gene.

The chain links TRBV6-1 to TRBJ2-5; no reliable D call. Germline V gene sequence: CDR1 MNHNS, CDR2 SASEGT. The CDR3 has 14 residues. Deletions cut 6 bases from V and 5 bases from J, with 16 bases between. The CDR3 coding sequence is TGTGCCAGCAGCCCGCTCCACATGTTGGAGACCCAGTACTTC. Translated: CASSPLHMLETQYF.

The V and J genes are TRBV19 and TRBJ2-1; 10 bases fit TRBD2. The J segment lost 8 bases and the V segment lost 7 bases, leaving 8 bases of the junction unmatched. Germline CDR1 reads LNHDA; CDR2 reads SQIVND (reference sequence). The CDR3 consists of 14 residues. CDR3 region: CASKPSGSFHEQFF. In DNA form, the CDR3 reads TGTGCCAGTAAACCTAGCGGGAGCTTCCATGAGCAGTTCTTC. Full variable domain (missing parts from reference TRBV19 and TRBJ2-1): DGGITQSPKYLFRKEGQNVTLSCEQNLNHDAMYWYRQDPGQGLRLIYYSQIVNDFQKGDIAEGYSVSREKKESFPLTVTSAQKNPTAFYLCASKPSGSFHEQFFGPGTRLTVL.

The chain is built from TRBV2 and TRBJ2-1, with D hard to call. The CDR3 is 15 amino acids. Trimming shortened V by 3 bases and J by 1 base, and 10 bases separated the two germline ends. CDR1 and CDR2 (germline): SNHLY, FYNNEI. The CDR3 bases are TGTGCCAGCAGTGACGCCAGGCGGTCCTACAATGAGCAGTTCTTC. It translates to CASSDARRSYNEQFF. Using reference TRBV2 and TRBJ2-1 for the parts outside the CDR3, the full variable domain is EPEVTQTPSHQVTQMGQEVILRCVPISNHLYFYWYRQILGQKVEFLVSFYNNEISEKSEIFDDQFSVERPDGSNFTLKIRSTKLEDSAMYFCASSDARRSYNEQFFGPGTRLTVL.

The rearrangement links TRBV28 to TRBJ1-2, with 7 bases aligning to TRBD1. Germline values: CDR1 MDHEN, CDR2 SYDVKM. This CDR3 is 14 amino acids long. The V gene end was trimmed by 4 bases and the J gene end by 5 bases; junction bases not matched to a gene: 7. The CDR3 DNA sequence: TGTGCCAGCAGTTCCTGGACAGGCGATTATGGCTACACCTTC. It translates to CASSSWTGDYGYTF.

V is TRBV27 and J is TRBJ2-1, with D hard to call. The CDR3 runs 11 residues. V lost 3 bases and J lost 8, with 5 bases in between. The germline CDR1 and CDR2 sequences are MNHEY and SMNVEV (reference sequence). CDR3 region: CASSFIDEQFF. Here the CDR3 DNA reads TGTGCCAGCAGTTTTATCGATGAGCAGTTCTTC.

The gene calls are TRBV10-3 and TRBJ2-1; D may be TRBD2 (6 bases). Per the germline V gene, CDR1 is ENHRY and CDR2 is SYGVKD. The CDR3 covers 15 residues. Trimming took off 1 base at V and 3 bases at J, with 10 bases between the two ends. In DNA form, the CDR3 reads TGTGCCATCAGTGAGTGGAGCGGGCACTACAATGAGCAGTTCTTC. This sequence encodes CAISEWSGHYNEQFF.

This clone appeared a single time. The chain couples TRBV19 to TRBJ1-5, with 8 bases fitting TRBD1. The CDR3 has 20 amino acids. V dropped 0 bases and J dropped 0; count of bases not matched to a gene: 13. Germline CDR1 reads LNHDA; CDR2 reads SQIVND (reference sequence). CDR3 coding DNA: TGTGCCAGTAGTATAGATTTTGGACAGGGTGGGGGGCTTAGCAATCAGCCCCAGCATTTT. Its translation: CASSIDFGQGGGLSNQPQHF.

The chain employs TRBV2 and TRBJ2-1, with a weak D call TRBD1 (7 bases). V lost 11 bases, J lost 5 bases, and 19 bases lay in between. Germline CDR1 SNHLY, CDR2 FYNNEI. This CDR3 comprises 14 residues. The CDR3 protein is CACRRQGGHNEQFF. The DNA for the CDR3 is TGTGCCTGCCGGAGACAGGGAGGTCACAATGAGCAGTTCTTC. The full variable domain, completed using reference TRBV2 and TRBJ2-1, is EPEVTQTPSHQVTQMGQEVILRCVPISNHLYFYWYRQILGQKVEFLVSFYNNEISEKSEIFDDQFSVERPDGSNFTLKIRSTKLEDSAMYFCACRRQGGHNEQFFGPGTRLTVL.

The chain recombines TRBV27 with TRBJ2-7; the D is unclear. The CDR3 contains 15 residues. V lost 5 bases to trimming and J lost 3 bases, with 17 bases between them. Germline CDR1 MNHEY, CDR2 SMNVEV (reference sequence). The chain's CDR3 is CASSPGSGHHYEQYF. Here the CDR3 DNA reads TGTGCCAGCAGTCCGGGCAGTGGGCACCACTACGAGCAGTACTTC.

This chain uses TRBV20-1 with TRBJ2-5; no clear D gene. From germline, CDR1 is DFQATT and CDR2 SNEGSKA (reference sequence). This CDR3 comprises 10 residues. CDR3 sequence (DNA): TGCAGCCTAGTGCAAGAGACCCAGTACTTC. Its protein product is CSLVQETQYF.